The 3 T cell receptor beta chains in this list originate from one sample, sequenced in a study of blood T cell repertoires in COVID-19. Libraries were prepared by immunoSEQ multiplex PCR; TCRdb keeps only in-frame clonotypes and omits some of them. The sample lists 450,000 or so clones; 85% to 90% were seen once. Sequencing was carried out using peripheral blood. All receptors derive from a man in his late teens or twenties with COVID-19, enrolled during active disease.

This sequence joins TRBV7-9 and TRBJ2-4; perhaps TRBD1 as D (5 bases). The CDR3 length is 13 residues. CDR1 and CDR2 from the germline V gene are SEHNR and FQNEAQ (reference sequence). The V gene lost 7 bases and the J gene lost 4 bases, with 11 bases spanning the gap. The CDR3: CASMDTPKNIQYF. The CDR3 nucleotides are TGTGCCAGCATGGACACACCGAAAAACATTCAGTACTTC. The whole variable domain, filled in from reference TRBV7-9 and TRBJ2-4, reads DTGVSQNPRHKITKRGQNVTFRCDPISEHNRLYWYRQTLGQGPEFLTYFQNEAQLEKSRLLSDRFSAERPKGSFSTLEIQRTEQGDSAMYLCASMDTPKNIQYFGAGTRLSVL.

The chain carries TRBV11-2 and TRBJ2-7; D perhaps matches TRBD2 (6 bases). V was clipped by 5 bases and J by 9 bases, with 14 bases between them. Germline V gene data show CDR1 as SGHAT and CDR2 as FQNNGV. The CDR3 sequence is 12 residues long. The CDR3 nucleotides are TGTGCCAGCAGCCAATCGACTAGATGGCAGTACTTC. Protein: CASSQSTRWQYF.

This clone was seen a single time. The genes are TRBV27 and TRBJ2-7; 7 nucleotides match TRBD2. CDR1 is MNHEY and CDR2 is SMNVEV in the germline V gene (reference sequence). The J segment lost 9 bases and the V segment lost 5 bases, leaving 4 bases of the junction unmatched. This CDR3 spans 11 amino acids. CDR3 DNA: TGTGCCAGCAGTCCCGGACTAGTGCAGTACTTC. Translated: CASSPGLVQYF.